The 16 T cell receptor beta chains presented below share a single source sample, sequenced in a study of blood T cells in healthy people across ages. The second PCR ran roughly 6 to 11 cycles with a sample-barcoded 5' primer and J-beta primers. TCRdb re-called the 5' RACE reads through MiXCR, storing one row per CDR3 protein. Of 1.4 million to 1.5 million distinct CDR3 sequences in the sample, roughly 40% were seen once. Sequenced material: blood. These receptors were taken from a woman under 30 in good health.

J is TRBJ2-5 and V is TRBV13; D gene ambiguous. The end of the DNA is better explained by TRBJ2-7, so the J call may be wrong. This CDR3 contains 14 residues. Germline CDR1 reads PRHDT; CDR2 reads FYEKMQ (reference sequence). The chain's CDR3 is CASSLKLGSYEQYF. In DNA form, the CDR3 reads TGTGCCAGCAGCTTAAAGCTCGGATCCTACGAGCAGTACTTC.

J is TRBJ2-3 and V is TRBV20-1; 11 positions match TRBD2. Germline V gives CDR1 DFQATT, CDR2 SNEGSKA (reference sequence). This CDR3 has 15 amino acids. Trimming at V came to 8 bases and at J to 3 bases, leaving 10 bases not matched to a gene. CDR3 DNA: TGCAGTCCCAATATAGCGGGGGGGCCGACAGATACGCAGTATTTT. It translates to CSPNIAGGPTDTQYF.

V gene TRBV5-5 combines with J gene TRBJ2-1, with no clear D. V dropped 4 bases and J dropped 6 bases, with 11 bases sitting between them. This CDR3 is built from 13 residues. Germline-derived CDR1 and CDR2 are SGHKS and YYEKEE (reference sequence). The CDR3 sequence is CASSPPQPNEQFF. As DNA, the CDR3 is TGTGCCAGCAGCCCCCCTCAGCCCAATGAGCAGTTCTTC.

Points on this clonotype: An end of the junction differs from the germline gene, which may be a read error. This chain joins TRBV3-1 and TRBJ2-3, with 9 nucleotides matching TRBD2. Germline CDR1 reads LGHDT; CDR2 reads YNNKEL (reference sequence). The CDR3 is 17 residues long. The CDR3, as DNA: TGTGCCAGCAGCCAAAGGAAAGCGGGGGGCCTGAAGGATACGCGGTATTTT. Protein: CASSQRKAGGLKDTRYF.

The rearrangement links TRBV5-6 to TRBJ2-1; 7 nucleotides align to TRBD2. The V segment lost 5 bases and the J segment 2 bases; nucleotides outside the gene matches: 7. Germline V gene sequence: CDR1 SGHDT, CDR2 YYEEEE. This CDR3 spans 15 amino acids. The CDR3 DNA follows: TGTGCCAGCAGGAGAGCGGGGCGTACCTACAATGAGCAGTTCTTC. Protein product: CASRRAGRTYNEQFF.

The chain uses TRBV4-2 and TRBJ2-1; 9 positions match TRBD2. The CDR3 sequence is 15 residues long. The V gene end was trimmed by 4 bases and the J gene end by 8 bases; junction bases not matched to a gene: 9. From germline, CDR1 is LGHNA and CDR2 YNFKEQ. The CDR3 region is CASSPTGGGADEQFF. For the CDR3, the DNA is TGTGCCAGCAGCCCCACAGGCGGGGGGGCCGATGAGCAGTTCTTC.

As concerns this clonotype: A much bigger clone sits one base away, suggesting this may be a read error. The rearrangement joins TRBV21-1 to TRBJ2-7. TRBV21-1 is recorded as a pseudogene. The CDR3 length is 11 residues. The CDR3 protein is CASSRCYEQYF. As DNA, the CDR3 is TGTGCCAGCAGCCGGTGCTACGAGCAGTACTTC.

The chain carries TRBV7-9 and TRBJ2-7; D not certain. CDR1 is SEHNR and CDR2 is FQNEAQ in the germline V gene (reference sequence). The CDR3 spans 17 residues. The V end lost 6 bases, the J end lost 3 bases, and 24 bases lay between the germline ends. In DNA form, the CDR3 reads TGTGCCAGCAGACACGTTGGCCACGCTGAGACAATCTACGAGCAGTACTTC. Its protein is CASRHVGHAETIYEQYF.

This clonotype has only a few counts. The junction does not match germline at one end; this may be a read error. The chain employs TRBV27 and TRBJ2-3; TRBD2 aligns across 10 bases. The length of the CDR3 is 16 residues. CDR1 is MNHEY and CDR2 is SMNVEV in the germline V gene (reference sequence). The CDR3 here is CASSPSPSGSRDRQYF. CDR3 in DNA: TGTGCCAGCAGTCCCAGCCCTAGCGGGAGTAGAGATAGGCAGTATTTT.

There are many counts of this clonotype. The chain combines TRBV11-2 with TRBJ1-6; D remains unclear. The CDR3 has 14 residues. Between the trimmed V and J ends, which lost 2 bases and 6 bases, there was a span of 8 bases. CDR1 and CDR2 from the germline V gene are SGHAT and FQNNGV. CDR3: CASSLSHSNSPLHF. CDR3 DNA: TGTGCCAGCAGCTTATCACACAGTAATTCACCCCTCCACTTT.

The V gene is TRBV27, the J gene TRBJ2-1; 15 bases are shared with TRBD2. Germline V lookup: CDR1 MNHEY, CDR2 SMNVEV (reference sequence). This CDR3 region has 18 residues. V shed 6 bases, J shed 4 bases, and the junction held 10 bases outside the gene matches. CDR3 coding DNA: TGTGCCAGCAGACCCCGGACTAGCGGGAGGGCCCTATACAATGAGCAGTTCTTC. Its protein is CASRPRTSGRALYNEQFF.

This chain links TRBV20-1 with TRBJ2-1; 8 bases align to TRBD2. Unmatched junction bases numbered 5, after V lost 8 bases and J lost 2 bases. CDR3 length: 13 residues. The germline V gene has CDR1 DFQATT and CDR2 SNEGSKA (reference sequence). In nucleotides, the CDR3 is TGCAGTTTCTATAGCGGGACCTACAATGAGCAGTTCTTC. Its translation is CSFYSGTYNEQFF.

The chain recombines TRBV29-1 with TRBJ2-1, with 8 bases that match TRBD2. Unmatched junction bases numbered 8, after V lost 3 bases and J lost 13 bases. This CDR3 comprises 12 residues. Germline CDR1 SQVTM, CDR2 ANQGSEA. CDR3 amino acids: CSVDLLAGLQFF. The CDR3 nucleotides are TGCAGCGTTGACCTTCTAGCGGGCCTACAGTTCTTC.

V usage is TRBV28 and J usage is TRBJ1-4; the D gene is possibly TRBD1 (5 bases). Germline values: CDR1 MDHEN, CDR2 SYDVKM. V was trimmed by 6 bases and J by 5 bases, leaving 13 bases between them. The CDR3 is 14 residues long. The chain's CDR3 is CASRKGTENEKLFF. CDR3 DNA: TGTGCCAGCAGAAAAGGGACTGAGAATGAAAAACTGTTTTTT.

The J gene is TRBJ2-4, the V gene TRBV6-6, with 9 bases fitting TRBD1. The germline gives CDR1 MNHNY, CDR2 SVGAGI (reference sequence). The trim removed 2 bases at V and 4 bases at J, leaving 3 bases unmatched. This CDR3 has 15 residues. CDR3 DNA: TGTGCCAGCAGTTACCTGGGACAGGGAAAAAACATTCAGTACTTC. Protein: CASSYLGQGKNIQYF.

The V and J genes are TRBV20-1 and TRBJ2-5; 12 nucleotides align to TRBD2. The CDR3 has 14 amino acids. The junction had 6 bases not matched to a gene; V was cut back by 4 bases and J by 6 bases. Germline assignment: CDR1 DFQATT and CDR2 SNEGSKA (reference sequence). As DNA, the CDR3 is TGCAGTGCTATTTCTAGCGGGGGGGTGCAGACCCAGTACTTC. This translates into CSAISSGGVQTQYF.